This TCR beta chain was sequenced during a study of T cell responses to AZD1222 COVID-19 vaccine. Whole-study results and caveats: No day 14 peak samples; only post-peak repertoires were characterized. The CD4 TCRs associated with vaccination extended across spike and predominated at 160-218 and 743-854.

Generated by immunoSEQ multiplex PCR, the TCRdb table keeps only in-frame clones and is missing some. The table shows 200,000 to 250,000 clones, with approximately 94% occurring only once. The germline CDR1 and CDR2 sequences are MDHEN and SYDVKM. After removal of 7 bases from V and 3 bases from J, the junction contained 9 bases not matched to a gene. CDR3 length equals 14 residues. Remarks on this clone: Antigen unknown.

The source material was peripheral blood, sampled 28 days after the second dose of the MenACWY control vaccine. This receptor was obtained from an adult who received the MenACWY meningococcal vaccine as a control. The V and J genes are TRBV28 and TRBJ2-7; 7 positions agree with TRBD1. The CDR3 here is CASNPRTGYYEQYF. The CDR3 DNA reads TGTGCCAGCAATCCCCGGACAGGTTACTACGAGCAGTACTTC.